A single sample is the source of the 5 T cell receptor beta chains below, sequenced in a study of blood T cell repertoires in COVID-19. Libraries were prepared by immunoSEQ multiplex PCR; TCRdb keeps only in-frame clonotypes and omits some of them. The sample lists roughly 230,000 clones; around 88% were seen once. Material: peripheral blood. The source of these receptors is a man in his forties with active or convalescent COVID-19.

V gene TRBV29-1 combines with J gene TRBJ2-3; TRBD1 agrees at 11 bases. The CDR3 sequence is 12 residues long. CDR1 is SQVTM, CDR2 ANQGSEA, per germline. CDR3 nucleotide sequence: TGCGGAGTGGGGACAGGGGGAGATACGCAGTATTTT. Amino acid sequence: CGVGTGGDTQYF.

This clone was seen only once. The CDR3 loop is CAISDQGLAGNEQFF. The CDR3 nucleotides are TGTGCCATCAGTGACCAGGGACTAGCGGGAAATGAGCAGTTCTTC. This rearrangement joins TRBV10-3 to TRBJ2-1; 13 nucleotides match TRBD2. Germline CDR1 reads ENHRY; CDR2 reads SYGVKD. The length of the CDR3 is 15 residues. J was trimmed by 7 bases and V by 3 bases; bases with no gene match: 3.

J is TRBJ1-2 and V is TRBV5-1; no clear D. Deletions cut 0 bases from V and 3 bases from J, with 12 bases between. The CDR3 loop spans 15 amino acids. The germline CDR1 and CDR2 sequences are SGHRS and YFSETQ. The CDR3 DNA reads as TGCGCCAGCAGCTTGGATAACGCGTGGTACTATGGCTACACCTTC. Residues: CASSLDNAWYYGYTF.

This sequence joins TRBV30 and TRBJ1-1; 9 nucleotides agree with TRBD1. The CDR3 is 14 residues long. Germline V gene lookup returns CDR1 GTSNPN and CDR2 SVGIG (reference sequence). V was clipped by 4 bases and J by 6 bases; unmatched bases: 9. This CDR3 reads CAWTRQGGRAEAFF. In DNA form, the CDR3 reads TGTGCCTGGACCAGACAGGGGGGAAGGGCTGAAGCTTTCTTT.

This clone was seen only a few times. The gene calls are TRBV30 and TRBJ1-2, with a weak D call TRBD1 (6 bases). The germline gives CDR1 GTSNPN, CDR2 SVGIG (reference sequence). V was clipped by 3 bases and J by 8 bases, with 16 bases between them. This CDR3 has 13 amino acids. The CDR3 nucleotides read TGTGCCTGGAGGGCCGGGGGGCTGCGAGGCTACACCTTC. This gives the protein CAWRAGGLRGYTF. Drawing the rest from reference TRBV30 and TRBJ1-2, the complete variable domain is SQTIHQWPATLVQPVGSPLSLECTVEGTSNPNLYWYRQAAGRGLQLLFYSVGIGQISSEVPQNLSASRPQDRQFILSSKKLLLSDSGFYLCAWRAGGLRGYTFGSGTRLTVV.